This T cell receptor beta chain was sequenced during a study of blood T cell repertoires in COVID-19. For the study at large: PBMCs, B-cell-depleted T cells, or T cells were the source of the cDNA or gDNA that made up the material.

Sequenced by immunoSEQ multiplex PCR; TCRdb stores in-frame clones only, minus some. The data show 250,000 or so clones, roughly 84% seen once. The CDR3 loop spans 14 amino acids. V gave up 2 bases and J gave up 5 bases, with 7 bases separating them. Germline CDR1 is LGHDT and CDR2 is YNNKEL (reference sequence). This receptor was identified in a woman in her 40s who had recovered from COVID-19. The chain couples TRBV3-1 (or the pseudogene TRBV3-2) to TRBJ1-6, with D hard to call. The specimen was peripheral blood. This CDR3 is CASSQFGNNSPLHF. The CDR3 DNA reads TGTGCCAGCAGCCAATTCGGGAATAATTCACCCCTCCACTTT.